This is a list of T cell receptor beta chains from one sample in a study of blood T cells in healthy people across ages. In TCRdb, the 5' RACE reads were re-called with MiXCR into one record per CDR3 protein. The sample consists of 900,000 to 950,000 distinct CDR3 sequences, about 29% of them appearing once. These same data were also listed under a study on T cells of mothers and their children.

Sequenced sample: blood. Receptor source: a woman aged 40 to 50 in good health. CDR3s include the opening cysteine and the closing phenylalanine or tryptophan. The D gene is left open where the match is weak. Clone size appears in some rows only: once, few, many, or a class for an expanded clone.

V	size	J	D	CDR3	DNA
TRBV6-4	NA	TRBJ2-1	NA	CASSDGVRSREQFF	TGTGCCAGCAGTGACGGGGTGAGGTCACGTGAGCAGTTCTTC
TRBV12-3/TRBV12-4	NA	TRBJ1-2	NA	CASIMGAGAYGYTF	TGTGCCAGCATCATGGGGGCAGGGGCATATGGCTACACCTTC
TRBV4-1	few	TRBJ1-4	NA	CASSQDRFGGGKVNEKLFF	TGCGCCAGCAGCCAAGATCGGTTCGGTGGGGGCAAAGTTAATGAAAAACTGTTTTTT
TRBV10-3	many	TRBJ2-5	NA	CAISESNRETQYF	TGTGCCATCAGTGAGTCAAACCGAGAGACCCAGTACTTC
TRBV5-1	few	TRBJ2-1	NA	CASSLQNANNEQFF	TGCGCCAGCAGCTTACAGAATGCTAACAATGAGCAGTTCTTC
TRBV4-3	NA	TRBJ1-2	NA	CASSQVGFNGYTF	TGCGCCAGCAGCCAAGTTGGGTTCAACGGCTACACCTTC
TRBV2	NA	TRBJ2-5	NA	CASSFGGYSYQETQYF	TGTGCCAGCAGCTTTGGGGGATACTCGTACCAAGAGACCCAGTACTTC
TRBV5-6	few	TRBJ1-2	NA	CASSLNGGGDGYTF	TGTGCCAGCAGCTTGAACGGGGGCGGTGATGGCTACACCTTC
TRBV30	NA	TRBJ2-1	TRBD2	CAWSVGSGGQEQFF	TGTGCCTGGAGTGTGGGGAGCGGGGGTCAGGAGCAGTTCTTC
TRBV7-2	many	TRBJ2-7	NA	CASSLKRTAYEQYF	TGTGCCAGCAGCTTGAAACGGACAGCTTACGAGCAGTACTTC
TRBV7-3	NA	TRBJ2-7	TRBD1	CASSLRILKQGDKYNEQYF	TGTGCCAGCAGCTTAAGGATCCTAAAACAGGGGGACAAATACAATGAGCAGTACTTC
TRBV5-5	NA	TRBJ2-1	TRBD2	CASSFSGGALVYEQFF	TGTGCCAGCAGCTTTAGCGGGGGGGCCTTAGTCTATGAGCAGTTCTTC
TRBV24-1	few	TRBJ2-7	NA	CATSDFSTRNEQYF	TGTGCCACCAGTGATTTTTCTACCCGCAATGAGCAGTACTTC
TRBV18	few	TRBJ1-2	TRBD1	CASSSAGTGNEINYGYTF	TGTGCCAGCTCATCGGCCGGGACAGGGAACGAGATTAACTATGGCTACACCTTC
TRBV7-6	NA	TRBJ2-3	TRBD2	CARSPYASGGTDTQYF	TGTGCCAGAAGCCCTTATGCTAGCGGGGGAACAGATACGCAGTATTTT
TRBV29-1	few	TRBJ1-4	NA	CSVEDQGTNEKLFF	TGCAGCGTTGAAGACCAGGGGACTAATGAAAAACTGTTTTTT
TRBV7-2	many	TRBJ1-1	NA	CASSQGPSNAEAFF	TGTGCCAGCAGCCAAGGACCGTCGAACGCTGAAGCTTTCTTT
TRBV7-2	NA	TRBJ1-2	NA	CASSTWGTYGYTF	TGTGCCAGCAGTACCTGGGGAACCTATGGCTACACCTTC
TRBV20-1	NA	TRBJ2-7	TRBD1	CSAEPGQGKAEQYF	TGCAGTGCTGAACCGGGACAGGGGAAGGCCGAGCAGTACTTC
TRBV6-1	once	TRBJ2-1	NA	CASSRSQLDQETQFF	TGTGCCAGCAGCCGATCCCAACTTGACCAAGAGACCCAGTTCTTC
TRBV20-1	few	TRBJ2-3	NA	CSGDRSSTDTQYF	TGCAGTGGGGACCGTTCTAGCACAGATACGCAGTATTTT
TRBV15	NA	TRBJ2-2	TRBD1	CATSSPRDRDLPGELFF	TGTGCCACCAGCTCACCCCGGGACAGGGATCTTCCCGGGGAGCTGTTTTTT
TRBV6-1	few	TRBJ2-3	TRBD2	CASSVGLAEDTQYF	TGTGCCAGCTCGGTCGGACTAGCGGAAGATACGCAGTATTTT
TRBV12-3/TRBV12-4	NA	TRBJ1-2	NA	CASSFGQKRLYGYTF	TGTGCCAGCAGTTTTGGACAGAAGAGACTCTATGGCTACACCTTC
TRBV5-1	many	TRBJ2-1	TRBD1	CASSLPSGTGGYNEQFF	TGCGCCAGCAGCCTACCCTCCGGGACAGGGGGCTACAATGAGCAGTTCTTC
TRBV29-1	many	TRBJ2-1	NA	CSVEAVYNEQFF	TGCAGCGTTGAAGCAGTTTACAATGAGCAGTTCTTC
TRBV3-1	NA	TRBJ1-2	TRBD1	CASSLGQPTNHGYTF	TGTGCCAGCAGCCTGGGACAGCCGACCAACCATGGCTACACCTTC
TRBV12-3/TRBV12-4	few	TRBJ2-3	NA	CASRRTGTDTQYF	TGTGCCAGCAGACGAACCGGGACAGATACGCAGTATTTT
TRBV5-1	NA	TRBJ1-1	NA	CASSSSGGHTEAFF	TGCGCCAGCAGCTCATCGGGGGGGCACACTGAAGCTTTCTTT
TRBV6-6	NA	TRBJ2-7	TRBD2	CASRGLALTYEQYF	TGTGCCAGCAGAGGACTAGCCCTAACCTACGAGCAGTACTTC
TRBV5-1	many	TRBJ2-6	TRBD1	CASSLEGQLLFSGANVLTF	TGCGCCAGCAGCTTAGAGGGACAGCTCCTATTCTCTGGGGCCAACGTCCTGACTTTC
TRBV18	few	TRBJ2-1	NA	CASSPPRQAAFSYNEQFF	TGTGCCAGCTCACCACCGAGACAGGCGGCTTTCTCCTACAATGAGCAGTTCTTC
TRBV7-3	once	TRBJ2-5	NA	CANSLKREETQYF	TGTGCCAACAGCTTAAAAAGGGAGGAGACCCAGTACTTC
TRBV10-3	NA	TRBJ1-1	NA	CAIQGSADPEAFF	TGTGCCATCCAGGGGAGCGCGGACCCTGAAGCTTTCTTT
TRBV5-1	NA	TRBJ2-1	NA	CASSSGGEGANEQFF	TGCGCCAGCAGCTCCGGGGGAGAAGGGGCCAATGAGCAGTTCTTC
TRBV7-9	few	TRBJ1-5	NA	CASSLSDRPQHF	TGTGCCAGCAGCTTAAGTGACAGGCCCCAGCATTTT
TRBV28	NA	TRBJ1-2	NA	CSTSRDYGYTF	TGTTCAACCTCTAGGGACTATGGCTACACCTTC
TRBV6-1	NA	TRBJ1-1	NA	CASTHLTEAFF	TGTGCCAGCACCCACCTCACTGAAGCTTTCTTT
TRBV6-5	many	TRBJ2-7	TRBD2	CASSPAGGPYEQYF	TGTGCCAGCAGTCCAGCGGGGGGGCCTTACGAGCAGTACTTC
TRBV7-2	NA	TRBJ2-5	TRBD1	CASSSRGRQGQYF	TGTGCCAGCAGCTCCCGGGGCAGACAGGGACAGTACTTC
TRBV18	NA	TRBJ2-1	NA	CASSPWTTSRYEQFF	TGTGCCAGCTCACCGTGGACGACCAGTAGGTACGAGCAGTTCTTT
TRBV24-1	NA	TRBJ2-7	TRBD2	CATSTSGTSYGQYF	TGTGCCACCTCGACTAGCGGGACCTCCTACGGGCAGTACTTC
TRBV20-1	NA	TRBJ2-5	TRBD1	CSANNPGQGVRNEQYF	TGCAGTGCTAACAACCCGGGGCAGGGGGTCCGCAATGAGCAGTACTTC
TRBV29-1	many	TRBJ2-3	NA	CSVDVGPALTDTQYF	TGCAGCGTTGATGTGGGGCCCGCTCTCACAGATACGCAGTATTTT
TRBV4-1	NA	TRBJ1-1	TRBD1	CASSQPVPGQGALMFGTEAFF	TGCGCCAGCAGCCAACCCGTCCCGGGACAGGGGGCGTTGATGTTCGGGACTGAAGCTTTCTTT
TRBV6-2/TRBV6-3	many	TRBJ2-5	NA	CASSYGQLVVAQYF	TGTGCCAGCAGTTACGGACAGCTGGTTGTGGCCCAGTACTTC
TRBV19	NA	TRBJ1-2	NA	CASSINPGASYGYTF	TGTGCCAGTAGTATTAACCCGGGGGCTAGCTATGGCTACACCTTC
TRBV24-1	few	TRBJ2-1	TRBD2	CATSDSGGGAHPETQFF	TGTGCCACCAGTGATTCTGGCGGGGGGGCCCATCCAGAGACCCAGTTCTTC
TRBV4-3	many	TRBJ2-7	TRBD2	CASSQDRGESYEQYF	TGCGCCAGCAGCCAAGATCGGGGGGAATCCTACGAGCAGTACTTC
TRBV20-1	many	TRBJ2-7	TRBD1	CSARQGASAYEQYF	TGCAGTGCCAGACAGGGGGCATCAGCCTACGAGCAGTACTTC
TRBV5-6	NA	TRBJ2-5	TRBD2	CASSLRVGGQETQYF	TGTGCCAGCAGCCTACGAGTGGGGGGGCAAGAGACCCAGTACTTC
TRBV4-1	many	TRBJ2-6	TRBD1	CASSHLTGGTSGANVLTF	TGCGCCAGCAGCCACCTGACAGGGGGGACCTCTGGGGCCAACGTCCTGACTTTC
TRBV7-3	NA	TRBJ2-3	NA	CASSLRGPTGDTQYF	TGTGCCAGCAGCTTACGTGGACCGACTGGAGATACGCAGTATTTT
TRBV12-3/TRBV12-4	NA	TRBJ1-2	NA	CASSLGAALNYGYTF	TGTGCCAGCAGTTTAGGGGCCGCTTTAAACTATGGCTACACCTTC
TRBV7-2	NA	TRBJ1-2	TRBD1	CASSLGGGRGLPNYGYTF	TGTGCCAGCAGCTTAGGAGGTGGCAGGGGGCTTCCTAACTATGGCTACACCTTC
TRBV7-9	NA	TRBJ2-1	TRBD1	CASNTGQAVDEQFF	TGTGCCAGCAACACGGGACAGGCGGTAGATGAGCAGTTCTTC
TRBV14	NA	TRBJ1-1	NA	CASAGQPNTEAFF	TGTGCCAGCGCAGGACAGCCGAACACTGAAGCTTTCTTT